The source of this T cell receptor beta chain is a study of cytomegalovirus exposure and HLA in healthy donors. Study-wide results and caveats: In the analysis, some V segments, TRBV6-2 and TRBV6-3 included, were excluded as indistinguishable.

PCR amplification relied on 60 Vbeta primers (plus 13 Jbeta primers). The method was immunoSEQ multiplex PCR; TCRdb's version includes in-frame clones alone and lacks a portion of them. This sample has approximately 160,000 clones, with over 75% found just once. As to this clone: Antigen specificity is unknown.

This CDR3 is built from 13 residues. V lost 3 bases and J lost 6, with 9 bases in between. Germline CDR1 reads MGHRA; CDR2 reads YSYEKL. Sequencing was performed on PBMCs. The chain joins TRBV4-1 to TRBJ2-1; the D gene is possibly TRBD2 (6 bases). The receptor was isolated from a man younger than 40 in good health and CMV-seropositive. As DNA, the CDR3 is TGCGCCAGCAGCCATAGCGGACCCAATGAGCAGTTCTTC. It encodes CASSHSGPNEQFF.